This T cell receptor beta chain was profiled in a study of response to subunit inactivated influenza vaccine. After removal of 2 bases from V and 6 bases from J, the junction contained 10 bases not matched to a gene. There are 17 residues in the CDR3. In TCRdb, the RT-PCR reads were re-called with MiXCR into one record per CDR3 protein. The sample consists of approximately 170,000 distinct CDR3 sequences, approximately 15% of them appearing once. This clonotype was counted only a few times. The clonotype comes from a man aged 45-65 years who received an inactivated influenza vaccine. This sample comprised CD8+ T cells sorted from PBMCs, obtained more than 4 days after vaccination. The chain links TRBV12-3 or TRBV12-4 to TRBJ2-2; 9 bases fit TRBD2. The CDR3 region is CASSLTGAGGPAGELFF. The CDR3 DNA sequence: TGTGCCAGCAGTTTAACTGGTGCGGGGGGGCCCGCCGGGGAGCTGTTTTTT.